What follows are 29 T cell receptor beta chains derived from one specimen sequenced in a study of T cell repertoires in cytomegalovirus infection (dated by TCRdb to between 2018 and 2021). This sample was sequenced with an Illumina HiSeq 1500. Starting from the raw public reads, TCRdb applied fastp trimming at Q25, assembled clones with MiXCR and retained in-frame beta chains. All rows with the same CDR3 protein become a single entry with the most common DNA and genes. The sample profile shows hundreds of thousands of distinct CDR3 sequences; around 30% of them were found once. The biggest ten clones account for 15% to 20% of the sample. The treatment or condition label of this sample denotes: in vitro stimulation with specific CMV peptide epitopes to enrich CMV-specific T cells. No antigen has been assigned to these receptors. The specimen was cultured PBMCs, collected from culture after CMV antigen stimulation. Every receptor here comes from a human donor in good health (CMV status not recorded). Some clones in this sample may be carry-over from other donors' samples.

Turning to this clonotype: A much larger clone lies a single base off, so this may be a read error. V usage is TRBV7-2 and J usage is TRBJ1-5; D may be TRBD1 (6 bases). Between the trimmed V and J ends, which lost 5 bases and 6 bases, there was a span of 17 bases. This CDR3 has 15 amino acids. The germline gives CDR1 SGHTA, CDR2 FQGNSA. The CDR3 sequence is CASSGGRGGPQPQHF. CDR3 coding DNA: TGTGCCAGCAGCGGGGGGAGGGGGGGGCCTCAGCCCCAGCATTTT. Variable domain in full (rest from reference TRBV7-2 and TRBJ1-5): GAGVSQSPSNKVTEKGKDVELRCDPISGHTALYWYRQSLGQGLEFLIYFQGNSAPDKSGLPSDRFSAERTGGSVSTLTIQRTQQEDSAVYLCASSGGRGGPQPQHFGDGTRLSIL.

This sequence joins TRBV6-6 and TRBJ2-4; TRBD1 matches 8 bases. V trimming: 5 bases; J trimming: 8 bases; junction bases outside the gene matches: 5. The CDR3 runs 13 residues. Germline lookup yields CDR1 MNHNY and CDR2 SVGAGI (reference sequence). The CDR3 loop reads CASSEDREYIQYF. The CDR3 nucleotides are TGTGCCAGCAGTGAGGACAGGGAGTACATTCAGTACTTC.

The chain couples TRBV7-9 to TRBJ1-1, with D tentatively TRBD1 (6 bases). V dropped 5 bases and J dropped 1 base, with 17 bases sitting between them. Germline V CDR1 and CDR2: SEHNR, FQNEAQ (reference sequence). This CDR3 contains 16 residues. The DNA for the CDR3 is TGTGCCAGCAGCCGGTGGGGGGGGCACTGGAACACTGAAGCTTTCTTT. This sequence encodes CASSRWGGHWNTEAFF.

The CDR3 region has the DNA TGTGCCAGCAGTCCCTACCCAGGGGGCGTAATCCCCTCTGGGGCCAACGTCCTGACTTTC. As protein: CASSPYPGGVIPSGANVLTF. The V and J genes are TRBV27 and TRBJ2-6; 8 positions agree with TRBD1. Germline CDR1 is MNHEY and CDR2 is SMNVEV (reference sequence). V was clipped by 5 bases and J by 0 bases; unmatched bases: 15. There are 20 residues in the CDR3.

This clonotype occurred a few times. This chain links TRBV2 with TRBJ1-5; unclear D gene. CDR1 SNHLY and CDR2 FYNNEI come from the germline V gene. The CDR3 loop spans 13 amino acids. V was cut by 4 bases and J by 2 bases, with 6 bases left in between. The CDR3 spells CASSAEGNQPQHF. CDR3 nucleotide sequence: TGTGCCAGCAGTGCTGAAGGCAATCAGCCCCAGCATTTT.

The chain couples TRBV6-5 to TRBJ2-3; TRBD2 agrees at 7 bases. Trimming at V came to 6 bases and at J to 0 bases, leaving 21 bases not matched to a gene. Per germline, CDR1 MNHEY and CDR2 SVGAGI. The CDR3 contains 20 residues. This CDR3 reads CASRNIKRGRARSSTDTQYF. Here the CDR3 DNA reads TGTGCCAGCAGAAACATCAAGCGTGGGAGGGCCCGGTCCAGCACAGATACGCAGTATTTT.

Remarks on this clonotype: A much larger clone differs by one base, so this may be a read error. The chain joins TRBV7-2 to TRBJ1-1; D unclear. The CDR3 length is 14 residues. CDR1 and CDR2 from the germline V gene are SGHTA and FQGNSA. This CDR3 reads CASRYWASNTEACF. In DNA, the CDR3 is TGTGCCAGCAGGTATTGGGCCTCGAACACTGAAGCTTGCTTT.

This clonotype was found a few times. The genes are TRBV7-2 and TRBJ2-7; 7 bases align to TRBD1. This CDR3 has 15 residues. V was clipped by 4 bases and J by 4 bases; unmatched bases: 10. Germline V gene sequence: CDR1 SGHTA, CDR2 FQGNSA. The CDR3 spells CASSYDRVRGYEQYF. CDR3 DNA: TGTGCCAGCAGCTACGACAGGGTAAGGGGTTACGAGCAGTACTTC.

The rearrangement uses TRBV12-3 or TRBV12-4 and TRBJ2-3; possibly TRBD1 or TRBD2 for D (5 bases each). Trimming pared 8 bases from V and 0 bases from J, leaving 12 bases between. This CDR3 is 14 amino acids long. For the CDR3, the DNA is TGTGCCAGCCTCTACGGGGACAGCACAGATACGCAGTATTTT. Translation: CASLYGDSTDTQYF.

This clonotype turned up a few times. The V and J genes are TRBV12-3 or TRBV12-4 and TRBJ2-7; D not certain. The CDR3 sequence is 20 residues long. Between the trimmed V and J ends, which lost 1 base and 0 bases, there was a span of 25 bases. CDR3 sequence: CASSLGLSRTDHRLSYEQYF. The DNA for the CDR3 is TGTGCCAGCAGTTTAGGGTTGTCAAGGACCGACCACCGCCTCTCCTACGAGCAGTACTTC.

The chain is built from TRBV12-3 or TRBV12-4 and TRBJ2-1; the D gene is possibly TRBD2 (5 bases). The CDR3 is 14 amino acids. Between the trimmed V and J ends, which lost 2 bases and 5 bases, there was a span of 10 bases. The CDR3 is CASSLLAHNNEQFF. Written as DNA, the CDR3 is TGTGCCAGCAGTTTACTAGCCCATAACAATGAGCAGTTCTTC.

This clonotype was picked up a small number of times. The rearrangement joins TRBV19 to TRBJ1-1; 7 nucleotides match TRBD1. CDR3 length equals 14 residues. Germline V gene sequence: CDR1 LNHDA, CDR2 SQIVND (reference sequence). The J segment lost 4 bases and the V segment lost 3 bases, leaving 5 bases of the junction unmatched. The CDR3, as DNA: TGTGCCAGTAGTATCGAAGGGGGCCGCACTGAAGCTTTCTTT. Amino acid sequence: CASSIEGGRTEAFF.

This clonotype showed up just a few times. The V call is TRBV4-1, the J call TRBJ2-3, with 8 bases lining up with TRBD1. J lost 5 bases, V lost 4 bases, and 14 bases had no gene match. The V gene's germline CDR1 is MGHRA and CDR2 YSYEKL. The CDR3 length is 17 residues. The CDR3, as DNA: TGCGCCAGCAGCCCCGGTGTTCTCGGCAGGGGGCAAGATACGCAGTATTTT. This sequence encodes CASSPGVLGRGQDTQYF.

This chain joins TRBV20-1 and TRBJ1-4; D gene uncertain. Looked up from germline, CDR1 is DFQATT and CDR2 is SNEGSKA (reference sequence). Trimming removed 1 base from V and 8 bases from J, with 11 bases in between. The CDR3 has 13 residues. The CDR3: CSARVGVGEKLFF. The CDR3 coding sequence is TGCAGTGCTAGAGTCGGGGTGGGAGAAAAACTGTTTTTT.

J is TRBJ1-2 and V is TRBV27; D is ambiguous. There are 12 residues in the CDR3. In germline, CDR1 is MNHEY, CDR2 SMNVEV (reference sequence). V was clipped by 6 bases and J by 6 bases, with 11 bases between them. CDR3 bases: TGTGCCAGCAGCGGGGTCGGGGATGGCTACACCTTC. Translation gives CASSGVGDGYTF.

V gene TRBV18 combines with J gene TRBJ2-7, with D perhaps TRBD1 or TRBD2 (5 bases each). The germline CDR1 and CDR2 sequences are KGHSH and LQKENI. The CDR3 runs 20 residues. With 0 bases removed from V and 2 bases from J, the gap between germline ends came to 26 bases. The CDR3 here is CASSPPRDHRVRQFPYEQYF. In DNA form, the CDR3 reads TGTGCCAGCTCACCACCAAGGGACCACCGTGTCAGACAGTTCCCCTACGAGCAGTACTTC. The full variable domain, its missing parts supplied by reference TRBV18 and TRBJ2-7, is NAGVMQNPRHLVRRRGQEARLRCSPMKGHSHVYWYRQLPEEGLKFMVYLQKENIIDESGMPKERFSAEFPKEGPSILRIQQVVRGDSAAYFCASSPPRDHRVRQFPYEQYFGPGTRLTVT.

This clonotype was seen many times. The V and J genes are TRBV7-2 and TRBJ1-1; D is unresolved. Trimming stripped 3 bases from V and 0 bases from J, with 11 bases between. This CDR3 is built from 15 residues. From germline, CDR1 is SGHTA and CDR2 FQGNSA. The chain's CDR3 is CASSLAPWMNTEAFF. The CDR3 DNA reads TGTGCCAGCAGCTTGGCGCCTTGGATGAACACTGAAGCTTTCTTT.

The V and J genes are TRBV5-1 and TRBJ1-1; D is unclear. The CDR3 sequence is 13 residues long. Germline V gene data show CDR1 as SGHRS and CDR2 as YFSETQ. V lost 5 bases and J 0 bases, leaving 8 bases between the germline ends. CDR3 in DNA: TGCGCCAGCAGGGACCCTGTGAACACTGAAGCTTTCTTT. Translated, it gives CASRDPVNTEAFF.

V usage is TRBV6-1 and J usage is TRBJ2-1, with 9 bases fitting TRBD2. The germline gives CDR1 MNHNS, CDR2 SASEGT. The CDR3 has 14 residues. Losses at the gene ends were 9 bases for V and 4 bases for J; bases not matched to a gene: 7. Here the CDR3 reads CASGTSSWYNEQFF. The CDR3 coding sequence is TGTGCCAGTGGGACTAGCTCATGGTACAATGAGCAGTTCTTC.

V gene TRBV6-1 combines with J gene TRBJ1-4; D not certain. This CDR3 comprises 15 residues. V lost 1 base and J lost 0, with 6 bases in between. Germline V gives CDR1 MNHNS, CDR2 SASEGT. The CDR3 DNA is TGTGCCAGCAGTGAAGGGGCAGCAACTAATGAAAAACTGTTTTTT. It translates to CASSEGAATNEKLFF.

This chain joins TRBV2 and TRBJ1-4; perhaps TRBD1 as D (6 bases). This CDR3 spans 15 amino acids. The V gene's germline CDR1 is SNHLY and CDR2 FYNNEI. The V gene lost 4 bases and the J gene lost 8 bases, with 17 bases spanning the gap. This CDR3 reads CASSASRGREEKLFF. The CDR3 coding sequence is TGTGCCAGCAGTGCGTCCCGGGGGCGCGAAGAAAAACTGTTTTTT.

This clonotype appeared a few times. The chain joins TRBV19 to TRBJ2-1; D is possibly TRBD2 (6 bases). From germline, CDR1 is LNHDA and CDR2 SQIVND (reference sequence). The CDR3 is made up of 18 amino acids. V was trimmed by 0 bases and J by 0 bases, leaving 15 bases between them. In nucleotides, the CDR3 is TGTGCCAGTAGTATAGATGCGGCGGGGATGAGCTCCTACAATGAGCAGTTCTTC. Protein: CASSIDAAGMSSYNEQFF.

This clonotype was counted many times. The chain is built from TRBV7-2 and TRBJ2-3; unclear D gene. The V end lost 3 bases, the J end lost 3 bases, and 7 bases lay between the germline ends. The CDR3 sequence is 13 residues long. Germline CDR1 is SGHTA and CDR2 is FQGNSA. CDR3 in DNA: TGTGCCAGCAGCTTGAATCCGACAGATACGCAGTATTTT. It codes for CASSLNPTDTQYF.

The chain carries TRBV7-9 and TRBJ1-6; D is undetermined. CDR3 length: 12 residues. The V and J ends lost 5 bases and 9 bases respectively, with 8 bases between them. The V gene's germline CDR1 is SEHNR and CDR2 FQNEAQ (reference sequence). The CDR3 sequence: CASSPDVSPLHF. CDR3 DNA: TGTGCCAGCAGCCCCGACGTTTCACCCCTCCACTTT.

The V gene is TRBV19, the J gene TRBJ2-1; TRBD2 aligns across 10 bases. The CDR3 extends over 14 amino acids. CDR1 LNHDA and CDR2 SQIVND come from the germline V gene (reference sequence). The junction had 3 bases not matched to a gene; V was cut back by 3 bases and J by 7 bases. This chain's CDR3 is CASSMVAGGNEQFF. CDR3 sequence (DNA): TGTGCCAGTAGTATGGTAGCGGGGGGTAATGAGCAGTTCTTC.

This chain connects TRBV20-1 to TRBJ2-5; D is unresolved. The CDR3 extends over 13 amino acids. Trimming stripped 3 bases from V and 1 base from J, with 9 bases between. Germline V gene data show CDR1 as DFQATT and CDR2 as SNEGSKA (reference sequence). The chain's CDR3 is CSASPSPQETQYF. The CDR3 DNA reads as TGCAGTGCTAGCCCGAGTCCCCAAGAGACCCAGTACTTC.

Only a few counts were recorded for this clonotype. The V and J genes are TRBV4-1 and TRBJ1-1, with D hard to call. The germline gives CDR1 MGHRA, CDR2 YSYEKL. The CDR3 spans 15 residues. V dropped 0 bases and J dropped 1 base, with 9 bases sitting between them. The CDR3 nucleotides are TGCGCCAGCAGCCAAGATCAACGGCCGAACACTGAAGCTTTCTTT. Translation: CASSQDQRPNTEAFF.

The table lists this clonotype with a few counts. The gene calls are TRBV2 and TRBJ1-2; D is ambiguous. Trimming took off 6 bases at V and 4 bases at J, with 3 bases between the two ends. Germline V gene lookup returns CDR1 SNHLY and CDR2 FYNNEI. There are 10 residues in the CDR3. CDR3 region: CASSSYGYTF. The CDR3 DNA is TGTGCCAGCAGCTCCTATGGCTACACCTTC.

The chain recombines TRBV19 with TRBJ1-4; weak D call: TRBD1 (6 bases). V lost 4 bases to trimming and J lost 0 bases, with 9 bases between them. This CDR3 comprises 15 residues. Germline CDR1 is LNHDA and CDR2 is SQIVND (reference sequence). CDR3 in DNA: TGTGCCAGTAGTACGGACAGAGCAACTAATGAAAAACTGTTTTTT. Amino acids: CASSTDRATNEKLFF. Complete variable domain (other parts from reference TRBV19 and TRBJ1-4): DGGITQSPKYLFRKEGQNVTLSCEQNLNHDAMYWYRQDPGQGLRLIYYSQIVNDFQKGDIAEGYSVSREKKESFPLTVTSAQKNPTAFYLCASSTDRATNEKLFFGSGTQLSVL.